The T cell receptor (beta chain) under discussion was sequenced for a study of memory CD4+ T cells and cytomegalovirus serostatus. Overall study results and limits: CD4+ memory repertoires contained about 40% of the 164 reported CMV TCRbeta sequences. The CMV-associated TCR signature appears largely within the CD4+ memory repertoire.

Single viable CD3+CD4+CD8-CD45RO+ cells were sorted as the memory CD4+ T cells. CMV serostatus came from serum IgG against pp150, pp28, p38, p52. After thawing, CD4+ T cells were positively selected. The method was immunoSEQ multiplex PCR; TCRdb's version includes in-frame clones alone and lacks a portion of them. The sample lists around 84,000 clones, about 85% occurring once. The CDR3 length is 14 residues. Trimming removed 3 bases from V and 3 bases from J; junction bases left unmatched: 3. From germline, CDR1 is GTSNPN and CDR2 SVGIG (reference sequence). On this clone itself: As yet, its antigen is unknown.

This receptor was taken from an adult in good health and CMV-seronegative. This rearrangement joins TRBV30 to TRBJ1-4, with 8 bases matching TRBD1. Source material: memory CD4+ T cells from blood. DNA of the CDR3: TGTGCCTGGAGACAGGGGGGAGCTAATGAAAAACTGTTTTTT. It encodes CAWRQGGANEKLFF.